The 19 T cell receptor beta chains below come from one sample, sequenced in a study of blood T cell repertoires in COVID-19 (dated by TCRdb to the early 2020s). The library was produced with the immunoSEQ multiplex PCR assay. The table comes from immuneACCESS by way of TCRdb, which keeps in-frame sequences with V and J called. Part of the clones is missing from these tables; in studies checked, under half for an unresolved V gene and the rest for unknown reasons. Across this sample there are around 150,000 clones, with over 65% seen only once. In total, the top ten clones hold roughly 2.3% of the sample. Material for sequencing was peripheral blood. The receptors were gathered from a man between 65 and 79 years old with acute or convalescent COVID-19.

The chain links TRBV5-8 to TRBJ1-2, with D perhaps TRBD1 (5 bases). CDR3 size: 14 residues. Per germline, CDR1 SGHTS and CDR2 YDEGEE. V was clipped by 4 bases and J by 5 bases, with 15 bases between them. CDR3 nucleotides: TGTGCCAGCAGCCCAGACGACAGATTTTATGGCTACACCTTC. Its protein is CASSPDDRFYGYTF.

The rearrangement joins TRBV28 to TRBJ2-1, with 8 bases lining up with TRBD2. Losses at the gene ends were 2 bases for V and 8 bases for J; bases not matched to a gene: 8. This CDR3 has 15 residues. Germline CDR1 and CDR2: MDHEN and SYDVKM. The CDR3 DNA sequence: TGTGCCAGCAGTTTAAGGGCTAGCGGGTACCATGAGCAGTTCTTC. This gives the protein CASSLRASGYHEQFF. Full variable domain (remainder filled in from reference TRBV28 and TRBJ2-1): DVKVTQSSRYLVKRTGEKVFLECVQDMDHENMFWYRQDPGLGLRLIYFSYDVKMKEKGDIPEGYSVSREKKERFSLILESASTNQTSMYLCASSLRASGYHEQFFGPGTRLTVL.

The V call is TRBV6-1, the J call TRBJ1-3; the D gene is possibly TRBD1 (6 bases). Germline loops: CDR1 MNHNS, CDR2 SASEGT. The V end lost 2 bases, the J end lost 1 base, and 9 bases lay between the germline ends. The CDR3 is made up of 15 amino acids. For the CDR3, the DNA is TGTGCCAGCAGTGAATTACAGGGATCTGGAAACACCATATATTTT. As protein: CASSELQGSGNTIYF.

The V and J genes are TRBV24-1 and TRBJ2-6; possibly TRBD1 for D (5 bases). The CDR3 spans 17 residues. V lost 1 base, J lost 0 bases, and 9 bases lay in between. Germline V gene sequence: CDR1 KGHDR, CDR2 SFDVKD. The CDR3 nucleotides read TGTGCCACCAGTGATTTTAGGGGTGGCTCTGGGGCCAACGTCCTGACTTTC. Protein product: CATSDFRGGSGANVLTF.

This rearrangement joins TRBV24-1 to TRBJ2-7, with D maybe TRBD2 (5 bases). The ends were cut back, 0 bases at V and 6 bases at J, with 5 bases in the middle. The CDR3 loop spans 12 amino acids. Germline V gene lookup returns CDR1 KGHDR and CDR2 SFDVKD. Written as DNA, the CDR3 is TGTGCCACCAGTGATTTGGCGGGCGAGCAGTACTTC. This translates into CATSDLAGEQYF.

V and J are TRBV6-5 and TRBJ1-6, with TRBD1 matching over 7 bases. Germline V gene data show CDR1 as MNHEY and CDR2 as SVGAGI. With 10 bases clipped from V and 12 bases from J, the junction kept 12 bases outside the gene matches. This CDR3 comprises 13 residues. Written as DNA, the CDR3 is TGTGCCAACCAAAGGGACAGCGGCGGACCCCTCCACTTT. It specifies CANQRDSGGPLHF.

The chain employs TRBV6-1 and TRBJ1-3; unclear D gene. Germline loops: CDR1 MNHNS, CDR2 SASEGT. With 2 bases removed from V and 2 bases from J, the gap between germline ends came to 10 bases. The CDR3 has 15 amino acids. The CDR3 DNA reads as TGTGCCAGCAGTGAACCCCGGGGAGCTGGAAACACCATATATTTT. The encoded protein is CASSEPRGAGNTIYF.

Only a few counts were recorded for this clone. The V call is TRBV24-1, the J call TRBJ2-2; 13 positions match TRBD2. Germline CDR1 KGHDR, CDR2 SFDVKD. The V and J ends lost 5 bases and 6 bases, in that order; junction bases with no gene match: 8. This CDR3 is built from 17 residues. CDR3 bases: TGTGCCACCAGTGCCCTTACTAGCGGGAGGGTGGCCGGGGAGCTGTTTTTT. Amino acids: CATSALTSGRVAGELFF.

The V gene is TRBV9, the J gene TRBJ1-2; 7 bases map to TRBD1. The germline V gene encodes CDR1 SGDLS and CDR2 YYNGEE. CDR3 size: 16 residues. The V segment lost 1 base and the J segment 3 bases; nucleotides outside the gene matches: 9. CDR3 nucleotides: TGTGCCAGCAGCGTAACCGAGGGGGCCCATGACTATGGCTACACCTTC. This translates into CASSVTEGAHDYGYTF.

The chain's CDR3 is CATSSRDLPYNEQFF. The CDR3 DNA reads TGTGCCACCAGCTCGCGGGACTTACCGTACAATGAGCAGTTCTTC. The chain combines TRBV15 with TRBJ2-1, with D maybe TRBD2 (6 bases). V dropped 5 bases and J dropped 4 bases, with 15 bases sitting between them. The CDR3 is 15 residues long. Per the germline V gene, CDR1 is LNHNV and CDR2 is YYDKDF (reference sequence). Filled out from reference TRBV15 and TRBJ2-1, the complete variable domain reads DAMVIQNPRYQVTQFGKPVTLSCSQTLNHNVMYWYQQKSSQAPKLLFHYYDKDFNNEADTPDNFQSRRPNTSFCFLDIRSPGLGDTAMYLCATSSRDLPYNEQFFGPGTRLTVL.

V is TRBV19 and J is TRBJ2-7, with TRBD1 matching 9 bases. Germline V gene sequence: CDR1 LNHDA, CDR2 SQIVND (reference sequence). After removal of 6 bases from V and 12 bases from J, the junction contained 12 bases not matched to a gene. This CDR3 contains 13 residues. CDR3 in DNA: TGTGCCAGTAGCCCGGGACAGGGTTTTCATAGGTACTTC. Protein: CASSPGQGFHRYF.

This clone appeared once. The chain uses TRBV7-2 and TRBJ1-1, with a weak D call TRBD1 (5 bases). The germline gives CDR1 SGHTA, CDR2 FQGNSA. This CDR3 is 15 amino acids long. V was cut by 4 bases and J by 4 bases, with 16 bases left in between. The CDR3 loop reads CASSSRLGEGTEAFF. CDR3 coding DNA: TGTGCCAGCAGCTCAAGGCTGGGGGAGGGCACTGAAGCTTTCTTT.

V usage is TRBV9 and J usage is TRBJ1-5, with 8 bases lining up with TRBD1. The CDR3 contains 15 residues. Trimming removed 3 bases from V and 1 base from J; junction bases left unmatched: 3. Germline CDR1 and CDR2: SGDLS and YYNGEE. The CDR3 spells CASSGTGLSNQPQHF. CDR3 DNA sequence: TGTGCCAGCAGCGGGACAGGGCTGAGCAATCAGCCCCAGCATTTT.

This clone was recorded only once. The rearrangement links TRBV12-5 to TRBJ2-4; 9 bases align to TRBD1. Losses at the gene ends were 6 bases for V and 8 bases for J; bases not matched to a gene: 8. The CDR3 has 14 amino acids. CDR1 and CDR2 (germline): LGHNT, FRNRAP. CDR3 sequence: CASGEQGARDIQYF. The CDR3 bases are TGTGCTAGTGGAGAACAGGGGGCGAGGGACATTCAGTACTTC.

The gene calls are TRBV3-1 (or the pseudogene TRBV3-2) and TRBJ2-1; D is unclear. The length of the CDR3 is 16 residues. V was trimmed by 1 base and J by 0 bases, leaving 10 bases between them. CDR1 is LGHDT, CDR2 YNNKEL, per germline (reference sequence). The CDR3 DNA is TGTGCCAGCAGCCAAGGTTTCTGGAGCTCCTACAATGAGCAGTTCTTC. The encoded protein is CASSQGFWSSYNEQFF.

V usage is TRBV11-2 and J usage is TRBJ2-1; D perhaps matches TRBD2 (5 bases). Trimming cost V 0 bases and J 7 bases, with 13 bases left between them. The germline V gene encodes CDR1 SGHAT and CDR2 FQNNGV. The CDR3 is 15 residues long. For the CDR3, the DNA is TGTGCCAGCAGCTTAGAGGCCGGGGAGTGGAATGAGCAGTTCTTC. Translated, it gives CASSLEAGEWNEQFF.

The chain carries TRBV18 and TRBJ2-6; unclear D gene. The CDR3 extends over 14 amino acids. Germline loops: CDR1 KGHSH, CDR2 LQKENI. The V gene lost 6 bases and the J gene lost 3 bases, with 9 bases spanning the gap. The CDR3 spells CASSSDFGANVLTF. The CDR3, as DNA: TGTGCCAGCTCCTCCGACTTTGGGGCCAACGTCCTGACTTTC.

This chain links TRBV18 with TRBJ2-2; 9 bases match TRBD2. Germline V CDR1 and CDR2: KGHSH, LQKENI. V lost 0 bases and J lost 5; bases outside the gene matches: 7. CDR3 size: 17 residues. CDR3 coding DNA: TGTGCCAGCTCACCACCACGGGCTAGCGGGGCGACCGGGGAGCTGTTTTTT. Translating it yields CASSPPRASGATGELFF.

The rearrangement joins TRBV6-6 to TRBJ2-5; TRBD1 agrees at 9 bases. The germline gives CDR1 MNHNY, CDR2 SVGAGI (reference sequence). V lost 6 bases to trimming and J lost 3 bases; unmatched junction nucleotides: 2. The CDR3 is 13 amino acids. The CDR3 sequence is CASRWTGEETQYF. The CDR3 DNA reads TGTGCCAGCAGATGGACAGGGGAAGAGACCCAGTACTTC.